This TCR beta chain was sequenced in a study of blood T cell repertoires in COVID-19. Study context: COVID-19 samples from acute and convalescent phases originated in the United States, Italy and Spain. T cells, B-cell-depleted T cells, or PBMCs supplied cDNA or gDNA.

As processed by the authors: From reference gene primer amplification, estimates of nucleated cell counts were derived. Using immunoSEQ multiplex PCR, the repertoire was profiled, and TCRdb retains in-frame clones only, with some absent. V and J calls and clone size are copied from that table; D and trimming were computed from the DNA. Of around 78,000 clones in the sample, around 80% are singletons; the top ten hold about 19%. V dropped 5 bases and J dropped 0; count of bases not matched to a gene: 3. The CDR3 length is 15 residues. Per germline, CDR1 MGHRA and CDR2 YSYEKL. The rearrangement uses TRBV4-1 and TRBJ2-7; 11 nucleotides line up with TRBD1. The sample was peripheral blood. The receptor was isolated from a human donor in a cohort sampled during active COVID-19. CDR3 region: CASSKGQGASYEQYF. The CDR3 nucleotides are TGCGCCAGCAGCAAAGGACAGGGGGCCTCCTACGAGCAGTACTTC.